This T cell receptor (beta chain) was sequenced in a study of T cell repertoires in cytomegalovirus infection. Looked up from germline, CDR1 is MNHEY and CDR2 is SMNVEV (reference sequence). Trimming stripped 5 bases from V and 3 bases from J, with 8 bases between. This CDR3 has 14 residues. TCRdb independently ran MiXCR on the reads; one entry per CDR3 protein. This sample has roughly 920,000 distinct CDR3 sequences, with around a third found just once. Findings and limits, study-wide: The response measured ex vivo was dominated by TCR beta clonotypes (HLA-C-restricted and CMV-specific).

Remarks on this clonotype: What it binds is unknown.

The chain links TRBV27 to TRBJ2-6; no clear D gene. The sample here was cultured CD8+ T cells from PBMCs, taken from culture after CMV antigen stimulation. This TCR was recovered from a human donor in good health (CMV status not recorded). Some clones in this sample may be carry-over from other donors' samples. The CDR3 DNA is TGTGCCAGCAGTCCCCTAGGTGGGGCCAACGTCCTGACTTTC. Translating gives CASSPLGGANVLTF.